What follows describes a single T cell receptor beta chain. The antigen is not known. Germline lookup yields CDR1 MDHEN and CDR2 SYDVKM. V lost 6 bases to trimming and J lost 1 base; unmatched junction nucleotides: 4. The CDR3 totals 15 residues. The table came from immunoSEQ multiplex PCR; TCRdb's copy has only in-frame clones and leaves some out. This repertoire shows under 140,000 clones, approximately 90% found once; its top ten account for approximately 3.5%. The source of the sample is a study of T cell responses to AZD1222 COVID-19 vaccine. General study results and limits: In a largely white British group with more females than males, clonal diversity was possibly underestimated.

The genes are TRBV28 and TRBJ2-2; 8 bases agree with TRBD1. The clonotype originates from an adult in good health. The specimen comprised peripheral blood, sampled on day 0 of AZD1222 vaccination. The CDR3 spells CASSPGQGNTGELFF. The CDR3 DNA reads TGTGCCAGCAGCCCTGGACAGGGGAACACCGGGGAGCTGTTTTTT.